The T cell receptor (beta chain) described here comes from a study of TIL therapy for anti-PD-1-resistant metastatic lung cancer. The immunoSEQ assay was v3. Repertoires were generated with immunoSEQ multiplex PCR, while TCRdb's copy carries only in-frame clones and drops some. The sample records approximately 87,000 clones, less than 70% being singletons. The V gene's germline CDR1 is SGHVS and CDR2 FQNEAQ. There are 14 residues in the CDR3. V was clipped by 3 bases and J by 1 base; unmatched bases: 2. Time point noted: pre-treatment sample, taken before nivolumab and TIL therapy. Tumor tissue came from excised metastases, mostly pleural nodules or supraclavicular lymph nodes.

The chain combines TRBV7-8 with TRBJ1-1; 7 bases fit TRBD1. This clonotype was sampled from a person aged 25 to 79 with non-small cell lung cancer. Sequencing was performed on tumor tissue, taken at baseline. The CDR3 nucleotides are TGTGCCAGCAGCTTCGACAGGGCGAACACTGAAGCTTTCTTT. Residues: CASSFDRANTEAFF.